A single sample gave rise to the 30 T cell receptor beta chains below, sequenced in a study of blood T cells in healthy people across ages. Next came a second PCR, run for about 6 to 11 cycles, which used a sample-barcoded 5' primer along with a J-beta primer mix. One entry per CDR3 protein, called by TCRdb with MiXCR from the 5' RACE reads. The sample records some 1 million distinct CDR3 sequences, roughly 45% being singletons. The sequenced sample consisted of blood. These receptors were obtained from a woman aged 60-75 years in good health.

There are a few counts of this clonotype. The chain recombines TRBV10-3 with TRBJ2-5, with D tentatively TRBD1 (6 bases). V lost 9 bases and J 4 bases, leaving 12 bases between the germline ends. Germline V CDR1 and CDR2: ENHRY, SYGVKD. The CDR3 contains 12 residues. CDR3 DNA sequence: TGTGCCATTGCAGGGGTCGGAGAGACCCAGTACTTC. This codes for CAIAGVGETQYF.

The chain carries TRBV10-3 and TRBJ2-3, with a possible D match to TRBD2 (7 bases). CDR1 is ENHRY and CDR2 is SYGVKD in the germline V gene. CDR3 size: 13 residues. The V gene lost 7 bases and the J gene lost 5 bases, with 13 bases spanning the gap. This CDR3 reads CAITGRGGDTQYF. The CDR3, as DNA: TGTGCCATCACGGGGAGGGGGGGAGATACGCAGTATTTT.

This clonotype was counted between two and nine times. DNA for the CDR3: TGTGCCAGCAGTGAAGCGCTCGGGCAGTTCTTC. Its translation: CASSEALGQFF. This chain links TRBV6-1 with TRBJ2-1; no firm D call. Germline loops: CDR1 MNHNS, CDR2 SASEGT. The germline V and J ends were trimmed by 0 bases and 12 bases, with 6 bases remaining between them. This CDR3 region has 11 residues.

This clonotype was picked up many times. The chain uses TRBV28 and TRBJ2-7; 7 bases match TRBD1. The germline V gene has CDR1 MDHEN and CDR2 SYDVKM. There are 14 residues in the CDR3. V shed 7 bases and J 6 bases; nucleotides not matched to a gene: 12. The CDR3 DNA reads TGTGCCAGCATTCCAGGAGGACAGGCCGGCGAGCAGTACTTC. Protein sequence: CASIPGGQAGEQYF.

The rearrangement joins TRBV20-1 to TRBJ1-2; maybe TRBD1 (5 bases). V was clipped by 0 bases and J by 4 bases, with 15 bases between them. The CDR3 loop spans 15 amino acids. Germline assignment: CDR1 DFQATT and CDR2 SNEGSKA (reference sequence). CDR3 nucleotides: TGCAGTGCTAGAGAAGGCGGCTGGGACGGCTATGGCTACACCTTC. Protein sequence: CSAREGGWDGYGYTF.

The CDR3 here is CASSQAQCDEQYF. CDR3 nucleotide sequence: TGTGCCAGCAGCCAAGCCCAATGCGACGAGCAGTACTTC. This chain connects TRBV4-2 to TRBJ2-7; D call uncertain. Trimming left V 1 base short and J 5 bases short, with 9 bases between. This CDR3 region has 13 residues. Germline values: CDR1 LGHNA, CDR2 YNFKEQ.

The chain joins TRBV18 to TRBJ1-2, with unresolved D. Per germline, CDR1 KGHSH and CDR2 LQKENI. Trimming took off 2 bases at V and 3 bases at J, with 16 bases between the two ends. This CDR3 has 16 amino acids. In nucleotides, the CDR3 is TGTGCCAGCTCACCAATGATTCAGGCCCTCCACTATGGCTACACCTTC. This gives the protein CASSPMIQALHYGYTF.

This clonotype has just a few counts. The genes are TRBV5-1 and TRBJ2-3; D possibly corresponds to TRBD1 (5 bases). Per germline, CDR1 SGHRS and CDR2 YFSETQ. The CDR3 runs 16 residues. Trimming shortened V by 3 bases and J by 1 base, and 15 bases separated the two germline ends. The CDR3 sequence: CASSSGGAGGTDTQYF. The CDR3 coding sequence is TGCGCCAGCAGCTCTGGTGGGGCTGGAGGCACAGATACGCAGTATTTT.

In this sample, this clonotype turned up a few times. The rearrangement uses TRBV28 and TRBJ1-2; D gene unclear. Trimming removed 4 bases from V and 4 bases from J, with 7 bases in between. CDR1 and CDR2 (germline): MDHEN, SYDVKM. This CDR3 contains 12 residues. The chain's CDR3 is CASSSDFYGYTF. In DNA, the CDR3 is TGTGCCAGCAGTTCAGATTTCTATGGCTACACCTTC.

The V call is TRBV7-6, the J call TRBJ2-1; the match to TRBD1 covers 9 bases. V dropped 1 base and J dropped 5; count of bases not matched to a gene: 9. Germline V CDR1 and CDR2: SGHVS, FNYEAQ. This CDR3 is 17 amino acids long. This CDR3 reads CASSLGEQGARDNEQFF. CDR3 sequence (DNA): TGTGCCAGCAGCTTAGGAGAACAGGGGGCAAGGGACAATGAGCAGTTCTTC.

The chain recombines TRBV29-1 with TRBJ1-4; 11 bases are a match to TRBD1. Per the germline V gene, CDR1 is SQVTM and CDR2 is ANQGSEA. The CDR3 is 14 residues long. V lost 7 bases to trimming and J lost 2 bases; unmatched junction nucleotides: 3. The CDR3 loop is CSARDRGTNEKLFF. DNA of the CDR3: TGCAGCGCCCGGGACAGGGGGACTAATGAAAAACTGTTTTTT.

This clonotype was seen only a few times. This chain connects TRBV7-7 to TRBJ2-5, with 7 bases matching TRBD1. Germline CDR1 SSHAT, CDR2 FNYEAQ (reference sequence). This CDR3 region has 13 residues. V was pared by 5 bases and J by 4 bases, with 4 bases of the junction left unmatched. The CDR3 DNA is TGTGCCAGCAGCATCGACAGGGCAGAGACCCAGTACTTC. Protein sequence: CASSIDRAETQYF.

V usage is TRBV27 and J usage is TRBJ2-3; 8 bases map to TRBD2. The germline gives CDR1 MNHEY, CDR2 SMNVEV (reference sequence). Trimming removed 4 bases from V and 5 bases from J; junction bases left unmatched: 17. The CDR3 runs 18 residues. The CDR3 region is CASSSLALREGQKDTQYF. The CDR3 DNA reads as TGTGCCAGCAGTTCGCTCGCCCTACGGGAGGGCCAGAAAGATACGCAGTATTTT.

The rearrangement joins TRBV6-2 or TRBV6-3 to TRBJ2-7; 9 nucleotides match TRBD1. The V gene's germline CDR1 is MNHEY and CDR2 SVGEGT. J gave up 1 base and V 6 bases, and 16 bases lay outside the gene matches. The CDR3 totals 18 residues. For the CDR3, the DNA is TGTGCCAGCAGGCCCGGGACAGGGCCGAAAAAAAGGTCCTACGAGCAGTACTTC. It translates to CASRPGTGPKKRSYEQYF.

The rearrangement joins TRBV5-1 to TRBJ1-5, with 9 nucleotides matching TRBD1. The CDR3 length is 15 residues. The germline CDR1 and CDR2 sequences are SGHRS and YFSETQ. V gave up 4 bases and J gave up 6 bases; unmatched junction bases: 8. CDR3 nucleotide sequence: TGCGCCAGCAGCCCGGGGGACAGGGCAGGTCAGCCCCAGCATTTT. Amino acids: CASSPGDRAGQPQHF.

The J gene is TRBJ2-5, the V gene TRBV11-1; 11 bases map to TRBD2. V gave up 4 bases and J gave up 11 bases; unmatched junction bases: 15. Germline CDR1 SGHAT, CDR2 FQDESV (reference sequence). This CDR3 is built from 16 residues. The DNA for the CDR3 is TGTGCCAGCAGCTCCTCGGGACTAGCGGTGTACAATGAGCAGTACTTC. The encoded protein is CASSSSGLAVYNEQYF.

V gene TRBV7-7 combines with J gene TRBJ2-1; TRBD1 is a possible D gene (5 bases). CDR3 length: 14 residues. Germline V gives CDR1 SSHAT, CDR2 FNYEAQ (reference sequence). V lost 1 base and J 7 bases, leaving 11 bases between the germline ends. The DNA of the CDR3 is TGTGCCAGCAGCTTAGGTCCAGGGATGAATGAGCAGTTCTTC. Its translation is CASSLGPGMNEQFF.

The chain is built from TRBV18 and TRBJ2-1; D gene ambiguous. V was trimmed by 2 bases and J by 8 bases, leaving 7 bases between them. Germline V gene sequence: CDR1 KGHSH, CDR2 LQKENI. This CDR3 has 12 residues. The CDR3 sequence: CASSPKRDEQFF. CDR3 nucleotide sequence: TGTGCCAGCTCACCAAAGCGCGATGAGCAGTTCTTC. Complete variable domain (other parts from reference TRBV18 and TRBJ2-1): NAGVMQNPRHLVRRRGQEARLRCSPMKGHSHVYWYRQLPEEGLKFMVYLQKENIIDESGMPKERFSAEFPKEGPSILRIQQVVRGDSAAYFCASSPKRDEQFFGPGTRLTVL.

This chain links TRBV27 with TRBJ1-4; the match to TRBD1 covers 8 bases. Germline CDR1 and CDR2: MNHEY and SMNVEV (reference sequence). With 7 bases clipped from V and 10 bases from J, the junction kept 17 bases outside the gene matches. The CDR3 has 16 residues. CDR3 region: CASTILKETGVGKLFF. DNA for the CDR3: TGTGCCAGCACCATATTAAAGGAGACAGGGGTAGGAAAACTGTTTTTT.

The J gene is TRBJ2-5, the V gene TRBV5-1; TRBD1 matches 8 bases. Per the germline V gene, CDR1 is SGHRS and CDR2 is YFSETQ. V shed 1 base and J 11 bases; nucleotides not matched to a gene: 13. The CDR3 covers 15 residues. In DNA form, the CDR3 reads TGCGCCAGCAGCTTGTATTACAGGGGGATCGATGAGCAGTACTTC. The encoded protein is CASSLYYRGIDEQYF.

The V call is TRBV5-1, the J call TRBJ2-5; TRBD2 agrees at 11 bases. Germline V lookup: CDR1 SGHRS, CDR2 YFSETQ. The CDR3 spans 15 residues. V shed 3 bases and J 7 bases; nucleotides not matched to a gene: 8. The CDR3 reads CASSSAGTSGLTQYF. CDR3 nucleotides: TGCGCCAGCAGCTCGGCCGGGACTAGCGGTTTGACCCAGTACTTC.

Regarding this clonotype: This may come from a read error, since a much larger clone is one base off. This CDR3 is CSAAGGSWNEQYF. The CDR3 DNA reads TGCAGTGCCGCGGGCGGGAGTTGGAATGAGCAGTACTTC. The chain links TRBV20-1 to TRBJ2-7; 7 bases agree with TRBD2. From germline, CDR1 is DFQATT and CDR2 SNEGSKA (reference sequence). The CDR3 runs 13 residues. Unmatched junction bases numbered 12, after V lost 6 bases and J lost 7 bases.

This chain uses TRBV9 with TRBJ2-7; 7 bases map to TRBD1. CDR1 and CDR2 (germline): SGDLS, YYNGEE. CDR3 length equals 15 residues. V lost 4 bases and J lost 3; bases outside the gene matches: 10. CDR3 DNA sequence: TGTGCCAGCAGCTCACTGGGGGCAGGGGGCTACGAGCAGTACTTC. Residues: CASSSLGAGGYEQYF.

The chain's CDR3 is CASSDGLAGGQETQYF. The CDR3 DNA is TGTGCCAGCAGTGATGGGCTAGCGGGAGGGCAAGAGACCCAGTACTTC. This chain uses TRBV2 with TRBJ2-5; TRBD2 matches 12 bases. This CDR3 comprises 16 residues. J gave up 2 bases and V 3 bases, and 4 bases lay outside the gene matches. Germline V gene lookup returns CDR1 SNHLY and CDR2 FYNNEI.

The V gene is TRBV18, the J gene TRBJ2-3; 9 positions agree with TRBD1. CDR1 is KGHSH, CDR2 LQKENI, per germline. Germline trimming cut 4 bases from V and 2 bases from J; bases unmatched to any gene: 4. The CDR3 consists of 15 residues. CDR3 DNA sequence: TGTGCCAGCTCACTTTGGACAGGGGACACAGATACGCAGTATTTT. Its translation is CASSLWTGDTDTQYF.

CDR3 DNA: TGTGCCAGCACCAATTGGGGAGGGGTTGACAATCAGCCCCAGCATTTT. Translated: CASTNWGGVDNQPQHF. The chain has TRBV12-3 or TRBV12-4 and TRBJ1-5; weak D call: TRBD1 (5 bases). V lost 7 bases, J lost 3 bases, and 19 bases lay in between. The CDR3 totals 16 residues.

The sample holds a few counts of this clonotype. V gene TRBV6-5 combines with J gene TRBJ1-2; D might be TRBD1 (6 bases). CDR3 size: 17 residues. Germline CDR1 is MNHEY and CDR2 is SVGAGI. The germline V and J ends were trimmed by 4 bases and 4 bases, with 22 bases remaining between them. CDR3 amino acids: CASSSTGGGPARYGYTF. The DNA for the CDR3 is TGTGCCAGCAGTTCGACCGGGGGGGGGCCCGCCCGCTATGGCTACACCTTC.

This chain links TRBV20-1 with TRBJ2-1, with 9 bases identical to TRBD2. J was trimmed by 0 bases and V by 4 bases; bases with no gene match: 1. This CDR3 comprises 14 residues. From germline, CDR1 is DFQATT and CDR2 SNEGSKA (reference sequence). CDR3 nucleotides: TGCAGTGCTACTAGCGGGGCCTCCTACAATGAGCAGTTCTTC. This codes for CSATSGASYNEQFF.

On this clonotype: The junction shows a germline mismatch at one end, possibly a read error. The V call is TRBV6-4, the J call TRBJ2-3; no definite D call. The germline V gene has CDR1 MRHNA and CDR2 SNTAGT. There are 14 residues in the CDR3. The CDR3 spells CASSVNEGSDTRYF. Here the CDR3 DNA reads TGTGCCAGCAGTGTTAATGAAGGGTCGGATACGCGGTATTTT.

In this sample, this clonotype turned up a few times. The CDR3 DNA follows: TGCGCCAGCAGTTGGGCGGGAGGGCAAGAGACCCAGTACTTC. Its protein product is CASSWAGGQETQYF. The V gene is TRBV5-1, the J gene TRBJ2-5; 9 nucleotides agree with TRBD2. The V segment lost 5 bases and the J segment 2 bases; nucleotides outside the gene matches: 4. Germline V gene data show CDR1 as SGHRS and CDR2 as YFSETQ. The CDR3 totals 14 residues.